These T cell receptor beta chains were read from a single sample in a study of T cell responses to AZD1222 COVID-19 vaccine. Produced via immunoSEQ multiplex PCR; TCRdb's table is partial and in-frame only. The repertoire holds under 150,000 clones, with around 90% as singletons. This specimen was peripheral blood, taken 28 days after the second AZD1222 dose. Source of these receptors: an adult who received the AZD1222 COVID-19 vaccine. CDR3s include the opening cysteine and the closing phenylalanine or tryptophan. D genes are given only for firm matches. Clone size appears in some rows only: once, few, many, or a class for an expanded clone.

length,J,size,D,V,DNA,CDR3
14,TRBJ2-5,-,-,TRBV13,TGTGCCAGCAGTCTCGGACAGAACCAAGAGACCCAGTACTTC,CASSLGQNQETQYF
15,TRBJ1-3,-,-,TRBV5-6,TGTGCCAGCAGCCGCACAGGGCCAGGTCGTAACACCATATATTTT,CASSRTGPGRNTIYF
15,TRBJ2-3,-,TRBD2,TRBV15,TGTGCCACCAGCAGGGAGCGGGGGGGCGTGGATACGCAGTATTTT,CATSRERGGVDTQYF
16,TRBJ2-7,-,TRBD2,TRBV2,TGTGCCAGCAACGGAATACTAGCGTTTAGCTCCTACGAGCAGTACTTC,CASNGILAFSSYEQYF
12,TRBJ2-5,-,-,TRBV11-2,TGTGCCAGCAGCGGAACTCCTGGACCCCAGTACTTC,CASSGTPGPQYF
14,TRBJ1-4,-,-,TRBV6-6,TGTGCCAGCAGCCAAGGACTAGCAGGGGAAAAACTGTTTTTT,CASSQGLAGEKLFF
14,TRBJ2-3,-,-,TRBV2,TGTGCCAGCAGTACCGGATTTAGCACAGATACGCAGTATTTT,CASSTGFSTDTQYF
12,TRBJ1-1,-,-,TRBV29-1,TGCAGCGTAGGGCGCCGGGACACTGAAGCTTTCTTT,CSVGRRDTEAFF
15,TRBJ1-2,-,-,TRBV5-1,TGCGCCAGCAGCCTGATGGACCCCGCTAACTATGGCTACACCTTC,CASSLMDPANYGYTF
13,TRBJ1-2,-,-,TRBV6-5,TGTGCCAGCCGAGGATGGAGGGACTATGGCTACACCTTC,CASRGWRDYGYTF
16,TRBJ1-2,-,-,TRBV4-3,TGCGCCAGCAGCCTGCCCTTGGGCAGGTCCCTTCATGGCTACACCTTC,CASSLPLGRSLHGYTF
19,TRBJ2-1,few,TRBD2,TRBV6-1,TGTGCCAGCAGTGAAGCGGAGGATTCGGCGGGAGGATCCTACAATGAGCAGTTCTTC,CASSEAEDSAGGSYNEQFF
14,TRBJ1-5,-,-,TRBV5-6,TGTGCCAGCAGCTTCCGGGCCCCCAATCAGCCCCAGCATTTT,CASSFRAPNQPQHF
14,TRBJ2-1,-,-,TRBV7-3,TGTGCCAGCAGCTTGGCGGGTGGGCTCCATGAGCAGTTCTTC,CASSLAGGLHEQFF
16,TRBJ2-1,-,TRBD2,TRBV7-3,TGTGCCAGCAGCTCCTATAGCGGGGGGCCGTCGGATGAGCAGTTCTTC,CASSSYSGGPSDEQFF
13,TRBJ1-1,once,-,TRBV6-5,TGTGCCATAAGAAGGTCGTCGATAACTGAAGCTTTCTTT,CAIRRSSITEAFF
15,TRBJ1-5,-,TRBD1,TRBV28,TGTGCCAGCACCCAGGGGGGGGCAGGCAATCAGCCCCAGCATTTT,CASTQGGAGNQPQHF
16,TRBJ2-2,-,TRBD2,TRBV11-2,TGTGCCAGCAGTCGTACGGAGCGGGGGTACACCGGGGAGCTGTTTTTT,CASSRTERGYTGELFF
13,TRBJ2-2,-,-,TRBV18,TGTGCCAGCTCACCAGGAGACACCGGGGAGCTGTTTTTT,CASSPGDTGELFF
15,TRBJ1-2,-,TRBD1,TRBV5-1,TGCGCCAGCAGATCAACAGGGGGCTATAGCTATGGCTACACCTTC,CASRSTGGYSYGYTF
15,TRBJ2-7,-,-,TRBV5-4,TGTGCCAGCAGCTCACCGGAGGAGGGGAATTACGAGCAGTACTTC,CASSSPEEGNYEQYF
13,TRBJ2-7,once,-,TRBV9,TGTGCCAGCAGCTCACTGCTGGGGAGCGAGCAGTACTTC,CASSSLLGSEQYF
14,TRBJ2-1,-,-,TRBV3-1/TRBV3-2,TGTGCCAGCAGCCAAGATCGGTCGCCAGGTGAGCAGTTCTTC,CASSQDRSPGEQFF
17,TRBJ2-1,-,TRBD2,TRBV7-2,TGTGCCAGCAGCTTCCCTAGCGGGGGGGCGGTCTGGAATGAGCAGTTCTTC,CASSFPSGGAVWNEQFF
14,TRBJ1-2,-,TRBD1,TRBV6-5,TGTGCCAGCAGTATAATGACAGGGTCGTATGGCTACACCTTC,CASSIMTGSYGYTF
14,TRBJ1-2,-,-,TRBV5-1,TGCGCCAGCAGCTTGGAGTACAATTCCTATGGCTACACCTTC,CASSLEYNSYGYTF
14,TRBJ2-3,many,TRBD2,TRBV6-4,TGTGCCAGCAGTGGTAGCGGGAGCACAGATACGCAGTATTTT,CASSGSGSTDTQYF
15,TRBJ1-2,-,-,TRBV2,TGTGCCAGCCTGGACGGGGACGGTTTTAACTATGGCTACACCTTC,CASLDGDGFNYGYTF
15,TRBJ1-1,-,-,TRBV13,TGTGCCAGCAGCTTATCTCCGAATTTGAACACTGAAGCTTTCTTT,CASSLSPNLNTEAFF
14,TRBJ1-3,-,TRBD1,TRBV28,TGTGCCAGCAGTTCGGGACAGGGAAGAAACACCATATATTTT,CASSSGQGRNTIYF
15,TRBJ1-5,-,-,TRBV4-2,TGTGCCAGCAGCCAATTTTGGACAGAATATCAGCCCCAGCATTTT,CASSQFWTEYQPQHF
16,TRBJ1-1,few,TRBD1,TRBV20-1,TGCAGTGCTAGTCGGGACAGGGGGATTTTGAACACTGAAGCTTTCTTT,CSASRDRGILNTEAFF
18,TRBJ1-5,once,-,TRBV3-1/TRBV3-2,TGTGCCAGCAGCCAAGAAAGTCCAGGGGAGTATAGCAATCAGCCCCAGCATTTT,CASSQESPGEYSNQPQHF
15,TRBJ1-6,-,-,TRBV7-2,TGTGCCAGCAGCTTCACATGGGGGCTCGAGTCACCCCTCCACTTT,CASSFTWGLESPLHF
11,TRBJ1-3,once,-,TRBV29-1,TGCAGCGTGGACGACGGAAACACCATATATTTT,CSVDDGNTIYF
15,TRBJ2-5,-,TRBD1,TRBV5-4,TGTGCCAGCAGCTTCCGGACAGGGCCGTGGGAGACCCAGTACTTC,CASSFRTGPWETQYF
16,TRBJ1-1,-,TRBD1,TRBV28,TGTGCCAGCAGCCCGGGACAGGGGGTTGGGGACACTGAAGCTTTCTTT,CASSPGQGVGDTEAFF
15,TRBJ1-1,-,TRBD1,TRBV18,TGTGCCAGCTCACCCCCGGGACAGCCGAACACTGAAGCTTTCTTT,CASSPPGQPNTEAFF
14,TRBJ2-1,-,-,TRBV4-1,TGCGCCAGCAGCCAAGGGGTAGCGGACAATGAGCAGTTCTTC,CASSQGVADNEQFF
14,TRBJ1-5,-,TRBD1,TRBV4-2,TGTGCCAGCAGCCAGGAGGACAGGAATCAGCCCCAGCATTTT,CASSQEDRNQPQHF
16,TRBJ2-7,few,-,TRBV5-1,TGCGCCAGCAGCTTGGGAGGGACCCCAAGTATAGACGAGCAGTACTTC,CASSLGGTPSIDEQYF
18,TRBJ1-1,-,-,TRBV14,TGTGCCAGCAGCCAGATATGGTATGAGTTGGGGGGAGACACTGAAGCTTTCTTT,CASSQIWYELGGDTEAFF
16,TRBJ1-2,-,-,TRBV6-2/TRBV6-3,TGTGCCAGCAGTTTCGCGCTTCGGAGTGCTAACTATGGCTACACCTTC,CASSFALRSANYGYTF
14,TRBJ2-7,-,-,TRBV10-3,TGTGCCATCAGTGAGGGTGGGGGATCCTACGAGCAGTACTTC,CAISEGGGSYEQYF
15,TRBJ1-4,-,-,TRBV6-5,TGTGCCAGCACCTCCGAGGCCCTAGGGGGTGAAAAACTGTTTTTT,CASTSEALGGEKLFF
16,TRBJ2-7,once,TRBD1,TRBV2,TGTGCCAGCAGAAAAAGGGGCGGACAGGGGGCTCAAGAGCAGTACTTC,CASRKRGGQGAQEQYF
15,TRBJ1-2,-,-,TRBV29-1,TGCAGCGTTGAAGGAGGGGTGGAAGCTAACTATGGCTACACCTTC,CSVEGGVEANYGYTF
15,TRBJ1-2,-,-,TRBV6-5,TGTGCCAGCAGGAGAGACGCGGCTCGGGAGGGCGGCTACACCTTC,CASRRDAAREGGYTF
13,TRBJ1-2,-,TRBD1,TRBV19,TGTGCCAGTAGTTCGGACAGGGGTTATGGCTACACCTTC,CASSSDRGYGYTF
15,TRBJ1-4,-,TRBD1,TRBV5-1,TGCGCCAGCAGCTTGGGGACAGGGGGCGGTGAAAAACTGTTTTTT,CASSLGTGGGEKLFF
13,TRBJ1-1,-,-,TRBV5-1,TGCGCCAGCAGCTTGCAGGACGCCACTGAAGCTTTCTTT,CASSLQDATEAFF
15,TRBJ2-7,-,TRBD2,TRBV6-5,TGTGCCAGCAGTTCCCGAGCGAGCGGGAGATACGAGCAGTACTTC,CASSSRASGRYEQYF
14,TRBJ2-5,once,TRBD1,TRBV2,TGTGCCAGCAGCGGGACAGGAGGGTTGGAGACCCAGTACTTC,CASSGTGGLETQYF
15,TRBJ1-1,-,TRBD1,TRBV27,TGTGCCAGCAGTCCGAATAGACAGGGGAACACTGAAGCTTTCTTT,CASSPNRQGNTEAFF
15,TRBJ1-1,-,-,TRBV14,TGTGCCAGCAGCCGGGATGGCCCATGGAACACTGAAGCTTTCTTT,CASSRDGPWNTEAFF
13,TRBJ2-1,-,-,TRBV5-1,TGCGCCAGCAGCCAGGACGGCAAAAATGAGCAGTTCTTC,CASSQDGKNEQFF
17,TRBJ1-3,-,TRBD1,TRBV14,TGTGCCAGCAGCGGACCCGGGACAGGGCACTTCGAAAACACCATATATTTT,CASSGPGTGHFENTIYF
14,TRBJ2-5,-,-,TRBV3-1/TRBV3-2,TGTGCCAGCAGCCCCCGGGGACCCGGAGAGACCCAGTACTTC,CASSPRGPGETQYF
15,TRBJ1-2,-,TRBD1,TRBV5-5,TGTGCCAGCAGCTCAATACCGACAGGGAACTATGGCTACACCTTC,CASSSIPTGNYGYTF
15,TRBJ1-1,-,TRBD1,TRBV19,TGTGCCAGTAGTATAACAGGGGGCACCAACACTGAAGCTTTCTTT,CASSITGGTNTEAFF